This TCR beta chain was profiled in a study of cytomegalovirus exposure and HLA in healthy donors. General study results and limits: Common viral pathogens seemed, in a later analysis, to connect with several of the most significant clusters. In an earlier analysis, in 620 or so donors, most V segments appeared productive either ~87% or ~30% of the time. Sequences of the TCR beta chain were said to predict the HLA-A and HLA-B alleles of most subjects accurately.

A multiplex PCR was run with 60 Vbeta primers and 13 Jbeta primers. Only in-frame clones appear in the TCRdb table, and some are missing; sequencing was by immunoSEQ multiplex PCR. The repertoire holds 80,000 to 100,000 clones, with around 80% as singletons. In the case of this clone: Its antigen is still unknown.

Trimming took off 6 bases at V and 4 bases at J, with 12 bases between the two ends. Germline V gives CDR1 MNHNS, CDR2 SASEGT. The CDR3 contains 13 residues. The V gene is TRBV6-1, the J gene TRBJ1-2; D perhaps matches TRBD1 (6 bases). The receptor's source is a man aged 35-49 years in good health and CMV-seronegative. Source material: PBMCs. Written as DNA, the CDR3 is TGTGCCAGCAGGGACAGAGCCCCCTATGGCTACACCTTC. This gives the protein CASRDRAPYGYTF.